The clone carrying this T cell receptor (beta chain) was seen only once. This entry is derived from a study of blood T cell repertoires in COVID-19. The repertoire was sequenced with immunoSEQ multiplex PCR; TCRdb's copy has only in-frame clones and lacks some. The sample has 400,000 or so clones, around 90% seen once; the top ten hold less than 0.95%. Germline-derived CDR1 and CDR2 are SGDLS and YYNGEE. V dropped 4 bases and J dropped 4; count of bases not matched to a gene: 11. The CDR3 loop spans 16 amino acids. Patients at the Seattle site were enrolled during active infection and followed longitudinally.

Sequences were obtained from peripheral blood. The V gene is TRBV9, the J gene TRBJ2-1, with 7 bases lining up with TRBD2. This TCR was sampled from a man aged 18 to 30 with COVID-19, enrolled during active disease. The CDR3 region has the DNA TGTGCCAGCAGCTACGATTTGGAGCGGGGATACAATGAGCAGTTCTTC. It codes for CASSYDLERGYNEQFF.